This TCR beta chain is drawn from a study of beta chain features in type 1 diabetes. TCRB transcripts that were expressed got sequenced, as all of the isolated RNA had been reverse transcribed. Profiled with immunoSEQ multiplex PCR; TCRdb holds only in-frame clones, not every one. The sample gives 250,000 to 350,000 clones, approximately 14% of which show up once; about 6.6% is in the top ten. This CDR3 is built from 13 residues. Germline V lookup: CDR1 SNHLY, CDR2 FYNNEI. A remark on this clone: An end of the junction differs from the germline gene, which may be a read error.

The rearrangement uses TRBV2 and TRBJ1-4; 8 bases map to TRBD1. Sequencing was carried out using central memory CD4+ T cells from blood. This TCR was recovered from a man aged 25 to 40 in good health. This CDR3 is CASSGQGGEKLIF. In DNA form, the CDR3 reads TGTGCCAGCAGCGGACAGGGAGGAGAAAAACTGATTTTT.